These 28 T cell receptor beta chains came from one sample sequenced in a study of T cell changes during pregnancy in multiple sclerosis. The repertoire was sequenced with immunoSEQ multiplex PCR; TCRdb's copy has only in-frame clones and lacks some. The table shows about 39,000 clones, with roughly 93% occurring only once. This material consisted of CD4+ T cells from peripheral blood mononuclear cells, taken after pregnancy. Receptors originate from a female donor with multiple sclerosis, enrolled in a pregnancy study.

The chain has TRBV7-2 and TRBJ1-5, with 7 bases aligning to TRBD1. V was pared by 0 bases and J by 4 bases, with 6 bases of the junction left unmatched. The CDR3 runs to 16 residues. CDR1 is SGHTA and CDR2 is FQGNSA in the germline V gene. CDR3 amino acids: CASSLAPGQANQPQHF. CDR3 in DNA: TGTGCCAGCAGCTTAGCCCCCGGACAGGCGAATCAGCCCCAGCATTTT.

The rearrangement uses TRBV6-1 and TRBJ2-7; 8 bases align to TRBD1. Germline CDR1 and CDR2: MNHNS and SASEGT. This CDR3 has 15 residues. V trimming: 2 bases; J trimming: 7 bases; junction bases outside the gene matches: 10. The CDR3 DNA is TGTGCCAGCAGTGAACAGGGGGCGATTGGGGGGGAGCAGTACTTC. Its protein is CASSEQGAIGGEQYF.

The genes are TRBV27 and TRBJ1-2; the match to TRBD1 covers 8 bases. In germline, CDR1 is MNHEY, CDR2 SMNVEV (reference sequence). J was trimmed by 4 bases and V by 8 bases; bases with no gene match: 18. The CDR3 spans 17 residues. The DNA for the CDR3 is TGTGCCAGCTCTATAACACCCGCGGGACAGGTGCCCTATGGCTACACCTTC. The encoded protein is CASSITPAGQVPYGYTF.

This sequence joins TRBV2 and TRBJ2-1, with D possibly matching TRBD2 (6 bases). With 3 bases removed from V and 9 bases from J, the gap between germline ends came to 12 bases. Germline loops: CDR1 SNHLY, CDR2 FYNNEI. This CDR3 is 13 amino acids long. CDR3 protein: CASSEGRQGEQFF. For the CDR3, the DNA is TGTGCCAGCAGTGAGGGGAGGCAGGGTGAGCAGTTCTTC.

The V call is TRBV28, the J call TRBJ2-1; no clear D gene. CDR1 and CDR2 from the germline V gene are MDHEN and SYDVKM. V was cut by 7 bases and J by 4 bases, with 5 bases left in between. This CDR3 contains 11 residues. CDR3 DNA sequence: TGTGCCAGCAACTCTTACAATGAGCAGTTCTTC. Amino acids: CASNSYNEQFF.

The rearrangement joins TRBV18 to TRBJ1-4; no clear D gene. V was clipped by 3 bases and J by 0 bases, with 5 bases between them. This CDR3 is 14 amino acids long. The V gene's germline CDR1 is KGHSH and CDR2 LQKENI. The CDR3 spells CASSPTATNEKLFF. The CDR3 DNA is TGTGCCAGCTCACCCACTGCAACTAATGAAAAACTGTTTTTT.

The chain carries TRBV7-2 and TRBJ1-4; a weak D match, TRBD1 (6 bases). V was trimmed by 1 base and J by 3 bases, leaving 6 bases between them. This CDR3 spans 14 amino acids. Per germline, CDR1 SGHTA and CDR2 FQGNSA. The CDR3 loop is CASSLGGPNEKLFF. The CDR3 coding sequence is TGTGCCAGCAGCTTAGGGGGGCCTAATGAAAAACTGTTTTTT.

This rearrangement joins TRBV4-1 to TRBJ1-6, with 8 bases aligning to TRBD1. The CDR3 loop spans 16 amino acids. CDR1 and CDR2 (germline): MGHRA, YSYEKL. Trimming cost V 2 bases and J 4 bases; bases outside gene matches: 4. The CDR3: CASSQLRDRYNSPLHF. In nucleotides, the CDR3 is TGCGCCAGCAGCCAACTCCGGGACAGGTATAATTCACCCCTCCACTTT.

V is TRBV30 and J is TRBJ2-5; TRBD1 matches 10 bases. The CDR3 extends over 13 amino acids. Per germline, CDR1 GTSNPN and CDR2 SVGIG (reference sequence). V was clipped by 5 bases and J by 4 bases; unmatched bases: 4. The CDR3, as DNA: TGTGCCTGGTCACGGACAGGGGGAGAGACCCAGTACTTC. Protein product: CAWSRTGGETQYF.

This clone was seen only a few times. CDR3 amino acids: CASSARVYEQYF. As DNA, the CDR3 is TGTGCCAGCAGTGCTCGGGTCTACGAGCAGTACTTC. The J gene is TRBJ2-7, the V gene TRBV2, with D uncertain. V gave up 4 bases and J gave up 3 bases, with 7 bases separating them. This CDR3 contains 12 residues. Germline V CDR1 and CDR2: SNHLY, FYNNEI.

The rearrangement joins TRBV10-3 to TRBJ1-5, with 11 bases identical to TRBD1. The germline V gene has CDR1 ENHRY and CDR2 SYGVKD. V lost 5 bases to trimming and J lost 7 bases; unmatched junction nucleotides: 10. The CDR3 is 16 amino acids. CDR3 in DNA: TGTGCCATCAGTCCCCGGGACAGGGGGAGTGGGCAGCCCCAGCATTTT. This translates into CAISPRDRGSGQPQHF.

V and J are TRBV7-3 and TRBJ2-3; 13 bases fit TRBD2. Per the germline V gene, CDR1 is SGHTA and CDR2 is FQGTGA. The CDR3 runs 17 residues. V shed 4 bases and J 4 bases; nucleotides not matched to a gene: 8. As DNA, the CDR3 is TGTGCCAGCAGCTCTGGACTAGCGGGGGAATTGGCAGATACGCAGTATTTT. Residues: CASSSGLAGELADTQYF.

For the CDR3, the DNA is TGTGCCAGCAGCGCGATACCGGGACAGTATAATTCACCCCTCCACTTT. Translating it yields CASSAIPGQYNSPLHF. J is TRBJ1-6 and V is TRBV9, with 7 bases identical to TRBD1. The trim removed 3 bases at V and 4 bases at J, leaving 7 bases unmatched. Germline V gives CDR1 SGDLS, CDR2 YYNGEE. There are 16 residues in the CDR3.

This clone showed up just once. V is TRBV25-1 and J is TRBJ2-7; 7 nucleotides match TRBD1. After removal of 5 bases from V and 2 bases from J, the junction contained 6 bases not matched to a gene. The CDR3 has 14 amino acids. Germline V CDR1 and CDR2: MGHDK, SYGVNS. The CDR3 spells CASSLSGGTYEQYF. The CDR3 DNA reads TGTGCCAGCAGTCTGTCAGGGGGAACCTACGAGCAGTACTTC.

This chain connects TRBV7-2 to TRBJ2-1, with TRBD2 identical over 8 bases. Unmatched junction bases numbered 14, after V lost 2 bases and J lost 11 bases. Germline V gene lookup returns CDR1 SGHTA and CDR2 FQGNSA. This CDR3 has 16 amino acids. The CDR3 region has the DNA TGTGCCAGCAGCTTAAATCGACTAGTAACGGGGGGGCAGCAGTTCTTC. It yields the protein CASSLNRLVTGGQQFF.

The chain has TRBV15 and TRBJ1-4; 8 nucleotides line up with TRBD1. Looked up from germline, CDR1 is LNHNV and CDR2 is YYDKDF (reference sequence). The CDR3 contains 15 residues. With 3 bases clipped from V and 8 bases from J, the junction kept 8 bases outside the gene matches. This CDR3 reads CATSSKDRGDEKLFF. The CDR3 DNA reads TGTGCCACCAGCAGCAAAGACAGGGGCGACGAAAAACTGTTTTTT.

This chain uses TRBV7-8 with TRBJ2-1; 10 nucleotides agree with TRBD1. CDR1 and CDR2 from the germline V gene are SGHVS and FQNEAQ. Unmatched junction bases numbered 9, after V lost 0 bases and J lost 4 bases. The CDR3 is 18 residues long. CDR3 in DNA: TGTGCCAGCAGCTTAGCACTCCGGGACAGGGGACTATACAATGAGCAGTTCTTC. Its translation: CASSLALRDRGLYNEQFF. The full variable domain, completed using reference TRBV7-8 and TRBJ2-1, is GAGVSQSPRYKVAKRGQDVALRCDPISGHVSLFWYQQALGQGPEFLTYFQNEAQLDKSGLPSDRFFAERPEGSVSTLKIQRTQQEDSAVYLCASSLALRDRGLYNEQFFGPGTRLTVL.

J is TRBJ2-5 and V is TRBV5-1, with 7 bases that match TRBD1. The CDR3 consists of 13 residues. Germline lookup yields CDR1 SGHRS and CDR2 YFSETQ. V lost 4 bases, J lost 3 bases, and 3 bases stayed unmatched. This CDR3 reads CASSQQGKETQYF. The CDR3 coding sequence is TGCGCCAGCAGCCAACAGGGGAAAGAGACCCAGTACTTC.

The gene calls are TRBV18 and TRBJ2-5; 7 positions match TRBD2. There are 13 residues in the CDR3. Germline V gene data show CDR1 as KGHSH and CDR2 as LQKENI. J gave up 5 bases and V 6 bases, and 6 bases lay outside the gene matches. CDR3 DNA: TGTGCCAGCTCTAGGGGACTAAGCGAGACCCAGTACTTC. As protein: CASSRGLSETQYF.

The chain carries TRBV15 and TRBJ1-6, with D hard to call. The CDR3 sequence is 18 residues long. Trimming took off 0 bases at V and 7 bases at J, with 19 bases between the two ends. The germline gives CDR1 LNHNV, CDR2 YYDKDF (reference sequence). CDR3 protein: CATSRDPRPQFRNSPLHF. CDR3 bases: TGTGCCACCAGCAGAGATCCCAGGCCCCAATTCAGGAATTCACCCCTCCACTTT.

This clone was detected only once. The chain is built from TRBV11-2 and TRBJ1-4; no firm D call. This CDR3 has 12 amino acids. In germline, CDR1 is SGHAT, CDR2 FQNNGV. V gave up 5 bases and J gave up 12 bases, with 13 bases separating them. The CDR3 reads CASSPSVVELFF. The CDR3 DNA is TGTGCCAGCAGCCCCTCGGTGGTAGAACTGTTTTTT.

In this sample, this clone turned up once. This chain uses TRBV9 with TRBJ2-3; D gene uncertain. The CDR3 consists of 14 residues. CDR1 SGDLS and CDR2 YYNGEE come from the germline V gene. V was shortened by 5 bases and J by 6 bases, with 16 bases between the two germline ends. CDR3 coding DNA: TGTGCCAGCAGACAGTCTCCGGCCGGCGATACGCAGTATTTT. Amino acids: CASRQSPAGDTQYF.

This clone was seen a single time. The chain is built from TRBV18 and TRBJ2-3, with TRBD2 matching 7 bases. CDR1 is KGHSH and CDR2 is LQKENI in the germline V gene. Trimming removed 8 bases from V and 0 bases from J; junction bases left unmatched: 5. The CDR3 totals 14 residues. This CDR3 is CASAGVKSTDTQYF. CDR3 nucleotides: TGTGCCAGCGCGGGGGTGAAGAGCACAGATACGCAGTATTTT.

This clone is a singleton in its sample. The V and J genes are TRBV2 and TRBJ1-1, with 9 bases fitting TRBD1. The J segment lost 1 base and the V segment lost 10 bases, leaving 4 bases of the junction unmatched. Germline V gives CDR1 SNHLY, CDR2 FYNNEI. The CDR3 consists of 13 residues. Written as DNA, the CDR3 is TGTGCCATACAGGGGGCTAAGAACACTGAAGCTTTCTTT. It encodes CAIQGAKNTEAFF.

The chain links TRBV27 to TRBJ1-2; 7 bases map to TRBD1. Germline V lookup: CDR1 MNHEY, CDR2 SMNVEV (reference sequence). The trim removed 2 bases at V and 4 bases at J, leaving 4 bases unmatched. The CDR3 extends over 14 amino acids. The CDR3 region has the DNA TGTGCCAGCAGTTTAACAGGGGAAGGCTATGGCTACACCTTC. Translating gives CASSLTGEGYGYTF.

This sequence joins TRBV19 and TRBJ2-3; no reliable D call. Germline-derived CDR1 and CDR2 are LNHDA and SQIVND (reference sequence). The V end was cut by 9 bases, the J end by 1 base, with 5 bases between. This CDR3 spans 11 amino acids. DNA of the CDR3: TGTGCCAGCACAGGCACAGATACGCAGTATTTT. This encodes CASTGTDTQYF.

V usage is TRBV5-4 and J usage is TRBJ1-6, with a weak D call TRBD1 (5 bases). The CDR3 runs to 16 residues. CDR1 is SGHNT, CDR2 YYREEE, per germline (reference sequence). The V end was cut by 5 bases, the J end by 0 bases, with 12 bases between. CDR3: CASRLGGSSYNSPLHF. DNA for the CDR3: TGTGCCAGCAGGCTGGGGGGAAGCTCCTATAATTCACCCCTCCACTTT.

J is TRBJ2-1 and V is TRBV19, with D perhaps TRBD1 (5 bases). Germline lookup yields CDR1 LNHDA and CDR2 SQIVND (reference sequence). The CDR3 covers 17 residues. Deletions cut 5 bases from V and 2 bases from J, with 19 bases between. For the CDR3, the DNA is TGTGCCAGTAGTTCGAGGCAGGGCCGATCTGCCTACAATGAGCAGTTCTTC. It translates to CASSSRQGRSAYNEQFF.